This T cell receptor beta chain was retrieved from a study of tumor and adjacent non-tumor tissue in lung cancer. As for the study in general: Histology: about a dozen adenocarcinoma, a couple of squamous cell carcinoma, 1 small cell lung cancer.

Study results and limitations: Top 100 clones took a larger repertoire share in normal lung. Patients with more diverse tumor TCRs had worse survival. Compared with tumor, normal lung showed significantly lower TCR diversity.

No cell sorting was done before RNA was extracted from the tissue. CDR3 length: 16 residues. V shed 5 bases, J shed 4 bases, and the junction held 15 bases outside the gene matches. Germline V CDR1 and CDR2: DFQATT, SNEGSKA (reference sequence). A few counts support this clonotype. The target antigen is unknown. TCRbeta libraries were built with three rounds of nested PCR, modified from ARM-PCR. TCRdb redid the calling of the multiplex PCR reads with MiXCR, one entry per CDR3 protein. This sample has 200,000 to 250,000 distinct CDR3 sequences, with about 71% found just once. Material: lung tumor tissue. The TCR was taken from a man aged 55 to 70 with non-small cell lung cancer. The chain couples TRBV20-1 to TRBJ2-7, with 9 bases matching TRBD2. The CDR3 DNA follows: TGCAGTGCTCCCCCGGAGGGAAGCGGGAGGCGGTACGAGCAGTACTTC. It codes for CSAPPEGSGRRYEQYF.